The 20 T cell receptor beta chains below were found in one sample sequenced in a study of blood T cell repertoires in COVID-19. Repertoires were generated with immunoSEQ multiplex PCR, while TCRdb's copy carries only in-frame clones and drops some. The sample has roughly 180,000 clones, roughly 85% seen once. The sequenced material came from peripheral blood. Receptors were obtained from a woman aged 60 to 75 with acute or convalescent COVID-19.

The V call is TRBV28, the J call TRBJ1-1, with D perhaps matching TRBD1 (5 bases). Trimming took off 5 bases at V and 2 bases at J, with 9 bases between the two ends. The CDR3 runs to 13 residues. The V gene's germline CDR1 is MDHEN and CDR2 SYDVKM. CDR3 in amino acids: CASSLRVNTEAFF. CDR3 DNA sequence: TGTGCCAGCAGTCTCAGGGTCAACACTGAAGCTTTCTTT.

The V and J genes are TRBV2 and TRBJ1-4; 9 bases fit TRBD1. V was pared by 7 bases and J by 5 bases, with 5 bases of the junction left unmatched. The CDR3 covers 14 residues. The V gene's germline CDR1 is SNHLY and CDR2 FYNNEI. The CDR3 loop reads CASTRTGVNEKLFF. CDR3 nucleotide sequence: TGTGCCAGCACCCGGACAGGGGTCAATGAAAAACTGTTTTTT. Full variable domain (rest looked up from reference TRBV2 and TRBJ1-4): EPEVTQTPSHQVTQMGQEVILRCVPISNHLYFYWYRQILGQKVEFLVSFYNNEISEKSEIFDDQFSVERPDGSNFTLKIRSTKLEDSAMYFCASTRTGVNEKLFFGSGTQLSVL.

The chain couples TRBV11-3 to TRBJ2-1; 8 positions agree with TRBD1. This CDR3 spans 15 amino acids. CDR1 is SGHNT and CDR2 is YENEEA in the germline V gene. The junction had 11 bases not matched to a gene; V was cut back by 7 bases and J by 6 bases. The CDR3 DNA follows: TGTGCCAGCACTCCCCAGGGGGCGCGGATCAATGAGCAGTTCTTC. Translating it yields CASTPQGARINEQFF. Combining the CDR3 with reference TRBV11-3 and TRBJ2-1 gives the whole variable domain EAGVVQSPRYKIIEKKQPVAFWCNPISGHNTLYWYLQNLGQGPELLIRYENEEAVDDSQLPKDRFSAERLKGVDSTLKIQPAELGDSAVYLCASTPQGARINEQFFGPGTRLTVL.

V usage is TRBV27 and J usage is TRBJ2-7; 11 bases fit TRBD1. The CDR3 is 15 amino acids. V gave up 6 bases and J gave up 4 bases; unmatched junction bases: 8. Germline V gene data show CDR1 as MNHEY and CDR2 as SMNVEV (reference sequence). The CDR3 coding sequence is TGTGCCAGCAGGGTGGGGACAGGGGGAAGTTACGAGCAGTACTTC. Translation gives CASRVGTGGSYEQYF.

The chain employs TRBV5-1 and TRBJ1-1; 8 bases fit TRBD1. Germline V gene lookup returns CDR1 SGHRS and CDR2 YFSETQ. Losses at the gene ends were 9 bases for V and 8 bases for J; bases not matched to a gene: 12. The CDR3 runs to 13 residues. The CDR3 DNA reads TGCGCCACCAATGATGGCCCAGGGGGCGAAGCTTTCTTT. Its protein is CATNDGPGGEAFF. Together with reference TRBV5-1 and TRBJ1-1, the CDR3 gives the full variable domain: KAGVTQTPRYLIKTRGQQVTLSCSPISGHRSVSWYQQTPGQGLQFLFEYFSETQRNKGNFPGRFSGRQFSNSRSEMNVSTLELGDSALYLCATNDGPGGEAFFGQGTRLTVV.

The chain uses TRBV7-2 and TRBJ1-1; D not certain. Germline lookup yields CDR1 SGHTA and CDR2 FQGNSA. The CDR3 runs 14 residues. Trimming removed 1 base from V and 1 base from J, with 7 bases in between. CDR3 nucleotide sequence: TGTGCCAGCAGCTTAGTCGGAGGGAACACTGAAGCTTTCTTT. Its translation: CASSLVGGNTEAFF.

This chain uses TRBV30 with TRBJ2-3; possible D gene TRBD1, 6 bases. V gave up 0 bases and J gave up 3 bases, with 7 bases separating them. Germline V gives CDR1 GTSNPN, CDR2 SVGIG (reference sequence). The CDR3 sequence is 13 residues long. CDR3 nucleotides: TGTGCCTGGAGTGTAGGACAGACAGATACGCAGTATTTT. Protein sequence: CAWSVGQTDTQYF.

This chain links TRBV29-1 with TRBJ2-1; possible D gene TRBD2, 5 bases. V was clipped by 8 bases and J by 4 bases, with 18 bases between them. The CDR3 contains 14 residues. The V gene's germline CDR1 is SQVTM and CDR2 ANQGSEA. The CDR3 spells CSTILDPGYNEQFF. The CDR3 DNA reads TGCAGCACAATACTAGACCCTGGGTACAATGAGCAGTTCTTC.

The chain joins TRBV10-2 to TRBJ2-7; 9 positions match TRBD1. This CDR3 has 14 amino acids. CDR1 WSHSY and CDR2 SAAADI come from the germline V gene. The V gene end was trimmed by 6 bases and the J gene end by 2 bases; junction bases not matched to a gene: 5. The CDR3 sequence is CASRSGQGTYEQYF. The CDR3 coding sequence is TGCGCCAGCAGGTCGGGACAGGGAACCTACGAGCAGTACTTC.

This chain links TRBV2 with TRBJ2-5, with 9 positions matching TRBD2. Looked up from germline, CDR1 is SNHLY and CDR2 is FYNNEI. V lost 6 bases to trimming and J lost 5 bases; unmatched junction nucleotides: 10. The CDR3 covers 15 residues. The CDR3 DNA sequence: TGTGCCAGCAGGGCGTCTAGCGGGGTGAGGGAGACCCAGTACTTC. As protein: CASRASSGVRETQYF. Combining the CDR3 with reference TRBV2 and TRBJ2-5 gives the whole variable domain EPEVTQTPSHQVTQMGQEVILRCVPISNHLYFYWYRQILGQKVEFLVSFYNNEISEKSEIFDDQFSVERPDGSNFTLKIRSTKLEDSAMYFCASRASSGVRETQYFGPGTRLLVL.

The sample holds a few counts of this clone. The CDR3 region has the DNA TGTGCCAGCAGCTTCACGGCGGGCACAGATACGCAGTATTTT. Translated, it gives CASSFTAGTDTQYF. This chain joins TRBV7-9 and TRBJ2-3; no firm D call. Trimming stripped 3 bases from V and 1 base from J, with 8 bases between. This CDR3 has 14 residues. The germline V gene encodes CDR1 SEHNR and CDR2 FQNEAQ (reference sequence).

The CDR3 sequence is CASSSAQSTGSTGELFF. The DNA of the CDR3 is TGCGCCAGCAGCTCGGCCCAGTCGACAGGGAGCACCGGGGAGCTGTTTTTT. The V and J genes are TRBV5-1 and TRBJ2-2; TRBD1 matches at 7 bases. Germline CDR1 reads SGHRS; CDR2 reads YFSETQ. The V and J ends lost 3 bases and 4 bases, in that order; junction bases with no gene match: 12. This CDR3 comprises 17 residues.

This chain connects TRBV6-6 to TRBJ2-7; D is possibly TRBD1 (7 bases). The CDR3 totals 14 residues. The V end was cut by 6 bases, the J end by 4 bases, with 16 bases between. Germline V gene sequence: CDR1 MNHNY, CDR2 SVGAGI (reference sequence). The CDR3 reads CASRGQGGPYEQYF. In nucleotides, the CDR3 is TGTGCCAGCAGAGGGCAGGGGGGACCTTACGAGCAGTACTTC.

The J gene is TRBJ2-3, the V gene TRBV11-3, with a tentative D call TRBD2 (6 bases). The V end was cut by 5 bases, the J end by 4 bases, with 13 bases between. There are 14 residues in the CDR3. Germline V gene lookup returns CDR1 SGHNT and CDR2 YENEEA. The chain's CDR3 is CASSPGVGPDTQYF. In DNA, the CDR3 is TGTGCCAGCAGCCCGGGAGTCGGGCCAGATACGCAGTATTTT.

The J gene is TRBJ2-7, the V gene TRBV12-1; the table names TRBD1, a call not compared with the DNA. TRBV12-1 counts as a pseudogene. The CDR3 has 13 residues. The CDR3 sequence: CASSFGQSYEQYV. The CDR3 bases are TGTGCCAGCAGCTTTGGCCAGTCGTACGAGCAGTACGTC.

The chain couples TRBV6-6 to TRBJ2-1; 13 positions agree with TRBD2. In germline, CDR1 is MNHNY, CDR2 SVGAGI (reference sequence). This CDR3 region has 16 residues. The ends lost 6 bases at V and 3 bases at J; junction bases unmatched: 5. CDR3 nucleotides: TGTGCCAGCAGCCGACTAGCGGGAGGCCACTACAATGAGCAGTTCTTC. Its protein is CASSRLAGGHYNEQFF.

V usage is TRBV10-3 and J usage is TRBJ1-1; D might be TRBD1 (5 bases). The CDR3 is 13 residues long. In germline, CDR1 is ENHRY, CDR2 SYGVKD. With 6 bases removed from V and 1 base from J, the gap between germline ends came to 9 bases. The CDR3 nucleotides are TGTGCCATCAGGCCCACAGGGAACACTGAAGCTTTCTTT. Translating gives CAIRPTGNTEAFF.

In its sample, this clone was seen a few times. This chain joins TRBV5-1 and TRBJ2-3, with a possible D match to TRBD1 (6 bases). Germline CDR1 SGHRS, CDR2 YFSETQ. Deletions cut 2 bases from V and 3 bases from J, with 10 bases between. The CDR3 loop spans 14 amino acids. Here the CDR3 DNA reads TGCGCCAGCAGCTTTTCGGACAGTACAGATACGCAGTATTTT. Encoded protein: CASSFSDSTDTQYF.

There are a few counts of this clone. The J gene is TRBJ1-5, the V gene TRBV19; 7 bases are shared with TRBD1. Germline V gene lookup returns CDR1 LNHDA and CDR2 SQIVND (reference sequence). The CDR3 runs to 15 residues. V trimming: 0 bases; J trimming: 5 bases; junction bases outside the gene matches: 4. The CDR3 loop reads CASSIEGQVHQPQHF. In DNA, the CDR3 is TGTGCCAGTAGTATAGAAGGACAGGTGCATCAGCCCCAGCATTTT.

This clone was detected once. J is TRBJ2-3 and V is TRBV25-1; weak D call: TRBD2 (7 bases). Germline-derived CDR1 and CDR2 are MGHDK and SYGVNS. The CDR3 spans 16 residues. V lost 5 bases and J 3 bases, leaving 18 bases between the germline ends. The CDR3 sequence is CASSPLGGLATDTQYF. The CDR3 nucleotides are TGTGCCAGCAGTCCGCTGGGGGGGCTAGCTACAGATACGCAGTATTTT.